The rows below give T cell receptor beta chains drawn from one sample of a study of PD-1 blockade in classical Hodgkin lymphoma. The method was immunoSEQ multiplex PCR; TCRdb's version includes in-frame clones alone and lacks a portion of them. The table includes 60,000 or so clones, under 95% detected once. Sequencing was performed on peripheral blood mononuclear cells (PBMCs), taken at baseline. The receptors derive from a human donor with classical Hodgkin lymphoma. CDR3s include the opening cysteine and the closing phenylalanine or tryptophan. The order of the fields is clone size, V gene, CDR3 length, J gene, D gene, CDR3 protein, CDR3 DNA. A D gene is named only where the DNA matches it firmly. For some rows the clone size is stated as once, few or many, or as a class when expanded; others skip it.

once	TRBV18	15	TRBJ2-7	-	CASSPSRVLGDEQYF	TGTGCCAGCTCACCAAGCCGGGTACTTGGGGACGAGCAGTACTTC
-	TRBV5-6	14	TRBJ1-1	-	CASLGAAENTEAFF	TGTGCCAGCCTAGGGGCGGCAGAGAACACTGAAGCTTTCTTT
-	TRBV4-2	15	TRBJ2-7	TRBD2	CASSQGLANSYEQYF	TGTGCCAGCAGCCAAGGACTAGCGAATTCCTACGAGCAGTACTTC
-	TRBV27	13	TRBJ2-7	-	CASSWEGALEQYF	TGTGCCAGCAGTTGGGAGGGGGCCCTCGAGCAGTACTTC
-	TRBV20-1	10	TRBJ1-2	-	CSARTDGYTF	TGCAGTGCTAGAACGGATGGCTACACCTTC
-	TRBV7-6	14	TRBJ2-2	-	CASSEGPNTGELFF	TGTGCCAGCAGCGAGGGACCCAACACCGGGGAGCTGTTTTTT
-	TRBV15	16	TRBJ2-7	TRBD1	CATSRDRTGLPYEQYF	TGTGCCACCAGCAGAGATAGGACAGGCCTACCCTACGAGCAGTACTTC
-	TRBV18	13	TRBJ2-7	-	CASSPRRGGEQYF	TGTGCCAGCTCACCCCGCCGAGGAGGCGAGCAGTACTTC
-	TRBV20-1	11	TRBJ2-1	-	CSGFNYNEQFF	TGCAGTGGATTCAACTACAATGAGCAGTTCTTC
-	TRBV10-3	14	TRBJ2-1	-	CAISGDRSLNEQFF	TGTGCCATCAGTGGAGACAGGTCTTTGAATGAGCAGTTCTTC
-	TRBV4-2	14	TRBJ2-1	-	CASSQEEGYNEQFF	TGTGCCAGCAGCCAAGAGGAGGGCTACAATGAGCAGTTCTTC
once	TRBV4-1	15	TRBJ1-3	-	CASSQKYYSGNTIYF	TGCGCCAGCAGCCAAAAATACTACTCTGGAAACACCATATATTTT
-	TRBV27	15	TRBJ1-1	-	CASSFTGAMNTEAFF	TGTGCCAGCAGTTTCACCGGGGCCATGAACACTGAAGCTTTCTTT
-	TRBV5-6	14	TRBJ1-2	TRBD1	CASGGDRGLYGYTF	TGTGCCAGCGGAGGGGACAGGGGGCTCTATGGCTACACCTTC
-	TRBV29-1	11	TRBJ2-3	-	CSVVWWDTQYF	TGCAGCGTAGTGTGGTGGGATACGCAGTATTTT
-	TRBV6-6	13	TRBJ1-2	TRBD1	CASKSGTDYGYTF	TGTGCCAGCAAATCCGGGACAGACTATGGCTACACCTTC
-	TRBV5-1	14	TRBJ1-1	-	CASSLGEGRDEAFF	TGCGCCAGCAGCTTGGGTGAGGGCCGGGATGAAGCTTTCTTT
-	TRBV2	15	TRBJ2-1	TRBD1	CASRRTGDSYNEQFF	TGTGCCAGCAGGCGGACAGGTGACTCTTACAATGAGCAGTTCTTC
-	TRBV2	13	TRBJ1-1	-	CASSDTTNTEAFF	TGTGCCAGCAGTGACACGACGAACACTGAAGCTTTCTTT
-	TRBV27	11	TRBJ2-4	-	CASSLGNIQYF	TGTGCCAGCAGTTTAGGAAACATTCAGTACTTC
-	TRBV10-3	18	TRBJ2-3	TRBD2	CAISWTSGGATSTDTQYF	TGTGCCATCAGTTGGACTAGCGGGGGGGCAACTAGCACAGATACGCAGTATTTT
-	TRBV5-1	15	TRBJ2-2	TRBD1	CASSLGQKGTGELFF	TGCGCCAGCAGCCTGGGACAGAAGGGGACCGGGGAGCTGTTTTTT
-	TRBV19	14	TRBJ2-5	TRBD2	CASTKRGFEETQYF	TGTGCCAGCACGAAGCGGGGATTCGAGGAGACCCAGTACTTC
-	TRBV4-1	13	TRBJ1-2	-	CASSQEILGGYTF	TGCGCCAGCAGCCAAGAGATCCTAGGAGGCTACACCTTC
-	TRBV7-2	16	TRBJ2-7	TRBD2	CASSLRTSGGVYEQYF	TGTGCCAGCAGCCTTCGGACTAGCGGGGGGGTCTACGAGCAGTACTTC
-	TRBV6-1	12	TRBJ2-1	-	CASSRLDNEQFF	TGTGCCAGCAGTAGACTCGACAATGAGCAGTTCTTC
-	TRBV9	17	TRBJ2-3	TRBD2	CASSPRGSGRITDTQYF	TGTGCCAGCAGCCCCCGAGGTAGCGGGAGGATCACAGATACGCAGTATTTT
once	TRBV7-2	13	TRBJ2-3	-	CASSLGSQYTQYF	TGTGCCAGCAGCTTAGGAAGCCAGTATACGCAGTATTTT
-	TRBV14	16	TRBJ2-7	-	CASSQDWLARTYEQYF	TGTGCCAGCAGCCAAGATTGGCTAGCAAGGACCTACGAGCAGTACTTC
-	TRBV14	14	TRBJ2-1	TRBD2	CASSRVTSGNEQFF	TGTGCCAGCAGCCGGGTGACTAGCGGAAATGAGCAGTTCTTC
once	TRBV6-4	15	TRBJ2-1	TRBD2	CASSELAGSYNEQFF	TGTGCCAGCAGTGAACTAGCGGGATCCTACAATGAGCAGTTCTTC
few	TRBV10-3	15	TRBJ2-3	-	CAISEGQERSDTQYF	TGTGCCATCAGTGAGGGGCAGGAGAGGTCGGATACGCAGTATTTT
-	TRBV5-5	16	TRBJ2-7	TRBD1	CASTDGHRGHTYEQYF	TGTGCCAGCACCGATGGGCACAGGGGGCATACCTACGAGCAGTACTTC
-	TRBV19	16	TRBJ2-2	TRBD1	CASSRGQFANTGELFF	TGTGCCAGTAGTAGGGGACAGTTCGCGAACACCGGGGAGCTGTTTTTT
-	TRBV28	16	TRBJ2-7	TRBD1	CASSPRPGQGRYEQYF	TGTGCCAGCAGTCCAAGACCGGGACAGGGGCGCTACGAGCAGTACTTC
-	TRBV7-2	19	TRBJ2-5	TRBD2	CASSLGPPRTSGGLETQYF	TGTGCCAGCAGCTTAGGTCCCCCCAGGACTAGCGGGGGGTTGGAGACCCAGTACTTC
-	TRBV28	21	TRBJ2-3	TRBD2	CASSLRSFPLAGGPAMDTQYF	TGTGCCAGCAGTTTAAGGTCCTTTCCTCTAGCGGGGGGCCCTGCGATGGATACGCAGTATTTT
-	TRBV7-9	15	TRBJ1-1	-	CASSSLAGMNTEAFF	TGTGCCAGCAGCTCCTTGGCGGGGATGAACACTGAAGCTTTCTTT
-	TRBV7-2	18	TRBJ1-5	-	CASSPEGAQGGPNQPQHF	TGTGCCAGCAGCCCCGAAGGGGCACAGGGAGGCCCGAATCAGCCCCAGCATTTT
-	TRBV5-1	15	TRBJ2-3	-	CASSLGGSRADTQYF	TGCGCCAGCAGCTTGGGGGGGAGTAGGGCAGATACGCAGTATTTT
-	TRBV5-6	15	TRBJ2-7	-	CASSPTFGGSYEQYF	TGTGCCAGCAGCCCGACCTTCGGTGGGTCCTACGAGCAGTACTTC
-	TRBV6-6	11	TRBJ2-1	-	CASSYSVEQFF	TGTGCCAGCAGTTACTCGGTTGAGCAGTTCTTC
-	TRBV21-1	16	TRBJ2-3	-	CASSKGTSRRTDTQYF	TGTGCCAGCAGCAAAGGTACGAGCAGGCGCACAGATACGCAGTATTTT
-	TRBV7-6	16	TRBJ2-1	TRBD1	CASSPRGQGTLNEQFF	TGTGCCAGCAGCCCTAGGGGACAGGGGACCCTCAATGAGCAGTTCTTC
-	TRBV11-2	15	TRBJ2-1	TRBD2	CASSLGGGPYNEQFF	TGTGCCAGCAGCTTAGGCGGGGGACCCTACAATGAGCAGTTCTTC
-	TRBV27	15	TRBJ2-6	-	CASSLRYSGANVLTF	TGTGCCAGCAGTTTACGGTACTCTGGGGCCAACGTCCTGACTTTC
-	TRBV14	15	TRBJ2-2	TRBD2	CASSLGLGDTGELFF	TGTGCCAGCAGCCTAGGACTAGGGGACACCGGGGAGCTGTTTTTT
-	TRBV18	14	TRBJ2-5	-	CASSPPTVQETQYF	TGTGCCAGCTCACCACCGACAGTACAAGAGACCCAGTACTTC
-	TRBV10-1	20	TRBJ1-5	TRBD1	CASTPKSGQGGIMSNQPQHF	TGCGCCAGCACTCCTAAGAGTGGACAGGGGGGAATCATGAGCAATCAGCCCCAGCATTTT
-	TRBV27	15	TRBJ2-3	-	CASSPTGYLMDTQYF	TGTGCCAGCAGTCCCACAGGGTACCTCATGGATACGCAGTATTTT
-	TRBV18	14	TRBJ2-1	TRBD1	CASSPIGQGNEQFF	TGTGCCAGCTCACCTATCGGACAGGGCAATGAGCAGTTCTTC
-	TRBV7-9	14	TRBJ2-2	TRBD1	CASSLEQGSGELFF	TGTGCCAGCAGCCTAGAACAGGGGTCCGGGGAGCTGTTTTTT
once	TRBV28	13	TRBJ2-2	-	CASRGFGTGELFF	TGTGCCAGCCGGGGTTTTGGGACCGGGGAGCTGTTTTTT
-	TRBV11-2	14	TRBJ2-7	-	CATTVGLSAYEQYF	TGTGCCACCACGGTCGGGTTAAGCGCCTACGAGCAGTACTTC
-	TRBV5-6	14	TRBJ2-7	-	CASSLGPNSYEQYF	TGTGCCAGCAGCTTGGGGCCGAACTCCTACGAGCAGTACTTC
-	TRBV7-6	13	TRBJ2-2	-	CASSQTNTGELFF	TGTGCCAGCAGCCAGACGAACACCGGGGAGCTGTTTTTT
-	TRBV9	16	TRBJ2-2	TRBD2	CASSASGRLLSGELFF	TGTGCCAGCAGCGCCAGCGGGAGACTACTGTCCGGGGAGCTGTTTTTT
-	TRBV7-6	17	TRBJ2-5	TRBD2	CASSLEGLAGPAGTQYF	TGTGCCAGCAGCTTGGAGGGACTAGCGGGACCGGCAGGGACCCAGTACTTC
once	TRBV28	14	TRBJ1-1	-	CASKTPKMNTEAFF	TGTGCCAGCAAGACACCCAAAATGAACACTGAAGCTTTCTTT